This T cell receptor (beta chain) is from a study of blood T cell repertoires in COVID-19. Study summary: T cells, B-cell-depleted T cells, or PBMCs provided the cDNA or gDNA that served as material.

Authors' analysis steps: Estimates of nucleated cell counts were drawn from the amplification of reference gene primers. Produced via immunoSEQ multiplex PCR; TCRdb's table is partial and in-frame only. V and J calls and clone size are given by that table; D and trimming were obtained from the DNA. The repertoire holds roughly 120,000 clones, with 80% to 90% as singletons. In germline, CDR1 is SQVTM, CDR2 ANQGSEA. The CDR3 is made up of 14 amino acids. The trim removed 3 bases at V and 2 bases at J, leaving 5 bases unmatched. This chain joins TRBV29-1 and TRBJ1-1; 8 nucleotides agree with TRBD1. This receptor was identified in a man between 65 and 79 years old who had recovered from COVID-19. Input material: peripheral blood. CDR3 sequence (DNA): TGCAGCGTTGACGGGACAGGAGCCAACACTGAAGCTTTCTTT. Protein product: CSVDGTGANTEAFF. Complete variable domain (other parts from reference TRBV29-1 and TRBJ1-1): SAVISQKPSRDICQRGTSLTIQCQVDSQVTMMFWYRQQPGQSLTLIATANQGSEATYESGFVIDKFPISRPNLTFSTLTVSNMSPEDSSIYLCSVDGTGANTEAFFGQGTRLTVV.